Listed below are T cell receptor beta chains from one sample, sequenced in a study of identical twins. TCRdb re-called the 5' RACE reads with MiXCR, one entry per CDR3 protein. This sample has about 290,000 distinct CDR3 sequences, with nearly 9.5% found just once. These data were likewise used in another study, on yellow fever vaccine responses in identical twins.

Sequencing was performed on CD8+ T cells sorted from blood. Every receptor here comes from a woman between 18 and 29 years old in good health. The CDR3 runs from the conserved cysteine through the conserved F or W. Fields, in order: D gene, V gene, J gene, clone size, CDR3 DNA, CDR3 protein. D genes are given only for firm matches. The listing skips clone size in some rows; elsewhere it reads once, few, many or a size class.

D gene: NA; V gene: TRBV20-1; J gene: TRBJ2-1; clone size: NA; CDR3 DNA: TGCAGTGCTAGAGATTCAGCCGCTAGCGCATTGTACAATGAGCAGTTCTTC; CDR3 protein: CSARDSAASALYNEQFF
D gene: NA; V gene: TRBV7-9; J gene: TRBJ2-1; clone size: many; CDR3 DNA: TGTGCCAGCACAGGGGTCAGCGGCGGGTACAATGAGCAGTTCTTC; CDR3 protein: CASTGVSGGYNEQFF
D gene: NA; V gene: TRBV12-3/TRBV12-4; J gene: TRBJ1-1; clone size: many; CDR3 DNA: TGTGCCAGCAGTTTCGAACAGGTAAAATTGAACACTGAAGCTTTCTTT; CDR3 protein: CASSFEQVKLNTEAFF
D gene: NA; V gene: TRBV7-9; J gene: TRBJ2-7; clone size: many; CDR3 DNA: TGTGCCAGCAGCAGGGACACTTACGAGCAGTACTTC; CDR3 protein: CASSRDTYEQYF
D gene: NA; V gene: TRBV2; J gene: TRBJ2-7; clone size: many; CDR3 DNA: TGTGCCAGCAGTGAAGCGAAGTACTCCTACGAGCAGTACTTC; CDR3 protein: CASSEAKYSYEQYF
D gene: NA; V gene: TRBV3-1; J gene: TRBJ1-3; clone size: many; CDR3 DNA: TGTGCCAGCATGCCGGGCTCTGGAAACACCATATATTTT; CDR3 protein: CASMPGSGNTIYF
D gene: NA; V gene: TRBV21-1; J gene: TRBJ2-2; clone size: few; CDR3 DNA: TGTGCCAGCAGCCCTCCTACGGGACAGGGGGCTCCCGCGAACACCGGGGAGCTGTTTTTT; CDR3 protein: CASSPPTGQGAPANTGELFF
D gene: TRBD2; V gene: TRBV20-1; J gene: TRBJ2-5; clone size: few; CDR3 DNA: TGCAGTGCTACTCTCCTGGAGGGACGGTTAGCGGGGAGCTTCCAAGAGACCCAGTACTTC; CDR3 protein: CSATLLEGRLAGSFQETQYF
D gene: NA; V gene: TRBV5-1; J gene: TRBJ2-7; clone size: many; CDR3 DNA: TGCGCCAGCAGCTTAGGACCCGCAGGGCGGGTATCCTACGAGCAGTACTTC; CDR3 protein: CASSLGPAGRVSYEQYF
D gene: NA; V gene: TRBV12-3/TRBV12-4; J gene: TRBJ1-5; clone size: many; CDR3 DNA: TGTGCCAGCAGCGGGGGACAAGTCAATCAGCCCCAGCATTTT; CDR3 protein: CASSGGQVNQPQHF
D gene: TRBD1; V gene: TRBV10-3; J gene: TRBJ2-5; clone size: many; CDR3 DNA: TGTGCCATCAGTGAGGGTCGGACAGGTGTAGAAGAGACCCAGTACTTC; CDR3 protein: CAISEGRTGVEETQYF
D gene: TRBD1; V gene: TRBV6-1; J gene: TRBJ2-7; clone size: few; CDR3 DNA: TGTGCCAGCACCGCTCAGACAGGGGGGAAGTTCGAGCAGTACTTC; CDR3 protein: CASTAQTGGKFEQYF
D gene: NA; V gene: TRBV29-1; J gene: TRBJ1-4; clone size: once; CDR3 DNA: TGCAGCGTTGAAGTTCTAGAGTCAAGAGAAGACAAACTGTTTTTT; CDR3 protein: CSVEVLESREDKLFF
D gene: NA; V gene: TRBV12-3/TRBV12-4; J gene: TRBJ2-3; clone size: few; CDR3 DNA: TGTGCCTCAAGAGGGGGGAATGGGCCAGATACGCAGTATTTT; CDR3 protein: CASRGGNGPDTQYF
D gene: NA; V gene: TRBV20-1; J gene: TRBJ1-1; clone size: many; CDR3 DNA: TGCAGTGCTAGAGATAAGGACAACTCGCCTGAAGCTTTCTTT; CDR3 protein: CSARDKDNSPEAFF
D gene: TRBD1; V gene: TRBV12-3/TRBV12-4; J gene: TRBJ1-5; clone size: few; CDR3 DNA: TGTGCCACCTCAGGGGGACGTCAGCCCCAGCATTTT; CDR3 protein: CATSGGRQPQHF
D gene: NA; V gene: TRBV29-1; J gene: TRBJ2-5; clone size: many; CDR3 DNA: TGCAGCGTTGAGCTAAGGGACGGGCAAGAGACCCAGTACTTC; CDR3 protein: CSVELRDGQETQYF
D gene: NA; V gene: TRBV2; J gene: TRBJ2-7; clone size: many; CDR3 DNA: TGTGCCAGCAGCGATAGGTCATTGCGGGACCAGTACTTC; CDR3 protein: CASSDRSLRDQYF
D gene: TRBD2; V gene: TRBV6-4; J gene: TRBJ2-3; clone size: many; CDR3 DNA: TGTGCCAGCAGCCCAGCGGGGATCACAGATACGCAGTATTTT; CDR3 protein: CASSPAGITDTQYF
D gene: NA; V gene: TRBV29-1; J gene: TRBJ2-1; clone size: NA; CDR3 DNA: TGCAGCGTTCTGCCGCGAGGAGCTGGGACCTACAATGAGCAGTTCTTC; CDR3 protein: CSVLPRGAGTYNEQFF
D gene: NA; V gene: TRBV29-1; J gene: TRBJ2-2; clone size: many; CDR3 DNA: TGCAGCGTTGAAGATCATCGGGGGTCCCCCGGGGAGCTGTTTTTT; CDR3 protein: CSVEDHRGSPGELFF
D gene: TRBD2; V gene: TRBV10-3; J gene: TRBJ2-7; clone size: many; CDR3 DNA: TGTGCCATCAGCGACCCCGGAGCGGGAGCAGAGTACGAGCAGTACTTC; CDR3 protein: CAISDPGAGAEYEQYF
D gene: NA; V gene: TRBV7-3; J gene: TRBJ2-7; clone size: NA; CDR3 DNA: TGTGCCAGCAGCTTAGGCGGGGGCATGTACGAGCAGTACTTC; CDR3 protein: CASSLGGGMYEQYF
D gene: TRBD1; V gene: TRBV7-9; J gene: TRBJ2-1; clone size: NA; CDR3 DNA: TGTGCCAGCAGCTTATTGGGGACAGGGGGCTACAATGAGCAGTTCTTC; CDR3 protein: CASSLLGTGGYNEQFF
D gene: TRBD2; V gene: TRBV7-8; J gene: TRBJ2-5; clone size: few; CDR3 DNA: TGTGCCAGCAGCTTAGGTCCGGGCGGGAGGGCCGGAGAGACCCAGTACTTC; CDR3 protein: CASSLGPGGRAGETQYF
D gene: NA; V gene: TRBV11-2; J gene: TRBJ2-7; clone size: few; CDR3 DNA: TGTGCCAGCAGCTCCTTTTCAGGGGCCTACGAGCAGTACTTC; CDR3 protein: CASSSFSGAYEQYF
D gene: TRBD1; V gene: TRBV5-1; J gene: TRBJ2-7; clone size: NA; CDR3 DNA: TGCGCCAGCAACTTCAGTCCAGGGGGACGGCAAGACTACGAGCAGTACTTC; CDR3 protein: CASNFSPGGRQDYEQYF
D gene: TRBD1; V gene: TRBV7-9; J gene: TRBJ2-7; clone size: many; CDR3 DNA: TGTGCCACGTCCGGGACAGGGACCCACGAGCAGTACTTC; CDR3 protein: CATSGTGTHEQYF
D gene: TRBD2; V gene: TRBV2; J gene: TRBJ2-1; clone size: many; CDR3 DNA: TGTGCCAGCAGTGGACTAGCGGGAGACAACCCCGGCAGATACAATGAGCAGTTCTTC; CDR3 protein: CASSGLAGDNPGRYNEQFF
D gene: TRBD2; V gene: TRBV28; J gene: TRBJ2-7; clone size: few; CDR3 DNA: TGTGCCAGCAGTTTGAAGTTTGGAGCTAGCGGGCTTTACGAGCAGTACTTC; CDR3 protein: CASSLKFGASGLYEQYF
D gene: NA; V gene: TRBV20-1; J gene: TRBJ2-7; clone size: NA; CDR3 DNA: TGCAGTGCTAGAGATCAGGACGGCACCTACGAGCAGTACTTC; CDR3 protein: CSARDQDGTYEQYF
D gene: NA; V gene: TRBV12-3/TRBV12-4; J gene: TRBJ1-5; clone size: NA; CDR3 DNA: TGTGCCAGCAGTTTATGGGTGGAGCCCCAGCATTTT; CDR3 protein: CASSLWVEPQHF
D gene: NA; V gene: TRBV3-1; J gene: TRBJ2-1; clone size: few; CDR3 DNA: TGTGCCAGCAGTCAGACAGGTCTCGATGAGCAGTTCTTC; CDR3 protein: CASSQTGLDEQFF
D gene: NA; V gene: TRBV13; J gene: TRBJ1-1; clone size: few; CDR3 DNA: TGTGCCAGCAGCTCACAAGATACAGGAGGGGCTTTCTTT; CDR3 protein: CASSSQDTGGAFF
D gene: NA; V gene: TRBV6-1; J gene: TRBJ2-2; clone size: NA; CDR3 DNA: TGTGCCAGCGATCGGACGCCCAACACCGGGGAGCTGTTTTTT; CDR3 protein: CASDRTPNTGELFF
D gene: TRBD2; V gene: TRBV6-4; J gene: TRBJ2-3; clone size: NA; CDR3 DNA: TGTGCCAGCAGGGACGGGACTAGCGGGAGGGCCTTTTTGAGTACAGATACGCAGTATTTT; CDR3 protein: CASRDGTSGRAFLSTDTQYF
D gene: TRBD2; V gene: TRBV20-1; J gene: TRBJ2-1; clone size: medium-sized; CDR3 DNA: TGCAGTGCTCGTGGAGAGCGGGACTACAATGAGCAGTTCTTC; CDR3 protein: CSARGERDYNEQFF
D gene: TRBD1; V gene: TRBV5-1; J gene: TRBJ2-7; clone size: NA; CDR3 DNA: TGCGCCAGCAGCTTAACGACAGGGAGCTCCTACGAGCAGTACTTC; CDR3 protein: CASSLTTGSSYEQYF
D gene: NA; V gene: TRBV20-1; J gene: TRBJ2-7; clone size: many; CDR3 DNA: TGCAGTGCTACCGATCGTGGGCTTTATACCTACGAGCAGTACTTC; CDR3 protein: CSATDRGLYTYEQYF
D gene: NA; V gene: TRBV12-3/TRBV12-4; J gene: TRBJ1-2; clone size: many; CDR3 DNA: TGTGCCAGCAGTCCCGGACCCTATGGCTACACCTTC; CDR3 protein: CASSPGPYGYTF
D gene: TRBD1; V gene: TRBV5-1; J gene: TRBJ2-3; clone size: few; CDR3 DNA: TGCGCCAGCACCCTTGAGGGGGCCGGCACAGATACGCAGTATTTT; CDR3 protein: CASTLEGAGTDTQYF
D gene: NA; V gene: TRBV3-1; J gene: TRBJ2-3; clone size: NA; CDR3 DNA: TGTGCCAGCAGCCAAGGAGGGCCGTCAGATACGCAGTATTTT; CDR3 protein: CASSQGGPSDTQYF
D gene: NA; V gene: TRBV3-1; J gene: TRBJ2-3; clone size: many; CDR3 DNA: TGTGCCAGCAGCCAGTTGACCTTCACAGATACGCAGTATTTT; CDR3 protein: CASSQLTFTDTQYF
D gene: NA; V gene: TRBV29-1; J gene: TRBJ2-4; clone size: NA; CDR3 DNA: TGCAGCGCCGAAAGCAAAAACATTCAGTACTTC; CDR3 protein: CSAESKNIQYF
D gene: NA; V gene: TRBV4-1; J gene: TRBJ2-2; clone size: few; CDR3 DNA: TGCGCCAGCACCAGGGGTGCCGGGGAGCTGTTTTTT; CDR3 protein: CASTRGAGELFF
D gene: TRBD1; V gene: TRBV7-7; J gene: TRBJ2-1; clone size: few; CDR3 DNA: TGTGCTAGCAGCATTGGACAGGGTGGCTCCTACAATGAGCAGTTCTTC; CDR3 protein: CASSIGQGGSYNEQFF
D gene: NA; V gene: TRBV7-9; J gene: TRBJ2-1; clone size: few; CDR3 DNA: TGTGCCAGCAGCCATAAAGTCCTTCCCTCGTACAATGAGCAGTTCTTC; CDR3 protein: CASSHKVLPSYNEQFF
D gene: NA; V gene: TRBV7-9; J gene: TRBJ2-1; clone size: NA; CDR3 DNA: TGTGCCAGCAGCTTAGTTGAATATGAGCAGTTCTTC; CDR3 protein: CASSLVEYEQFF